This T cell receptor beta chain was recovered during a study of patients with pleural tuberculosis. TCRdb called the reads again in MiXCR, with one record for every CDR3 protein. Altogether nearly 30,000 distinct CDR3 sequences are present, 18% being singletons, with the ten largest covering 3.5%. This clonotype was found many times. The sequence was obtained from a human donor with pleural tuberculosis. What was sequenced was peripheral blood.

CDR3 protein: CSAQTSGRAGGDTQYF. As DNA, the CDR3 is TGCAGTGCCCAGACTAGCGGGAGGGCCGGTGGAGATACGCAGTATTTT. The rearrangement joins TRBV20-1 to TRBJ2-3; 14 nucleotides align to TRBD2. The CDR3 contains 16 residues. With V trimmed by 6 bases and J by 5 bases, 10 bases remained unmatched. CDR1 and CDR2 from the germline V gene are DFQATT and SNEGSKA (reference sequence).